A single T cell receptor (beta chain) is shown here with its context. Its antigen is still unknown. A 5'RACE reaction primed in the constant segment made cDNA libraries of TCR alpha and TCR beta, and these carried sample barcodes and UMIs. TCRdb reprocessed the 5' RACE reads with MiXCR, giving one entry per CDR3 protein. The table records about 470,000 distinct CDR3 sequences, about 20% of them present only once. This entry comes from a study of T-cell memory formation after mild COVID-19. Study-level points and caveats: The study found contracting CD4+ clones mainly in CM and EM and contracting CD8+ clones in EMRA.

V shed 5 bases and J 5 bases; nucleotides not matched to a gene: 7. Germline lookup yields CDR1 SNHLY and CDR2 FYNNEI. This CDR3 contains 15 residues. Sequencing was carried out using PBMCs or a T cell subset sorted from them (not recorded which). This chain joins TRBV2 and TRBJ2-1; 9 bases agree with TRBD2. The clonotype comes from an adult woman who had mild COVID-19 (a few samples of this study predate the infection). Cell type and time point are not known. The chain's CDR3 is CASSIAGLADNEQFF. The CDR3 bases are TGTGCCAGCAGTATAGCGGGACTAGCTGACAATGAGCAGTTCTTC.